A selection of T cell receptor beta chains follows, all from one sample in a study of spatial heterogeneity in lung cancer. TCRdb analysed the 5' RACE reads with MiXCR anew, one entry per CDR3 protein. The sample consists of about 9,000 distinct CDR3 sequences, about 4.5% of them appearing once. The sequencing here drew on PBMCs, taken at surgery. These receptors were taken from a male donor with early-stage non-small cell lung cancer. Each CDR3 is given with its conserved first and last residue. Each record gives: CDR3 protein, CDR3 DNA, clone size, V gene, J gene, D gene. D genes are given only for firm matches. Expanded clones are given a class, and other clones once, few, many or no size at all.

cdr3_aa: CACTDRGRTYEQYF
cdr3_nt: TGTGCCTGCACGGACAGGGGGCGAACCTACGAGCAGTACTTC
clone_size: medium-sized
v_call: TRBV30
j_call: TRBJ2-7
d_call: TRBD1

cdr3_aa: CASSPRTGMETQYF
cdr3_nt: TGTGCCAGCTCACCTCGGACAGGGATGGAGACCCAGTACTTC
clone_size: many
v_call: TRBV18
j_call: TRBJ2-5
d_call: TRBD1

cdr3_aa: CASTQTGANTGELFF
cdr3_nt: TGTGCCAGCACCCAGACAGGCGCGAACACCGGGGAGCTGTTTTTT
clone_size: few
v_call: TRBV9
j_call: TRBJ2-2
d_call: .

cdr3_aa: CAWSVLGETQYF
cdr3_nt: TGTGCCTGGAGTGTCCTCGGAGAGACCCAGTACTTC
clone_size: many
v_call: TRBV30
j_call: TRBJ2-5
d_call: .

cdr3_aa: CASSRGLWAIHYEQYF
cdr3_nt: TGTGCCAGCAGCCGAGGACTCTGGGCCATACACTACGAGCAGTACTTC
clone_size: many
v_call: TRBV3-1
j_call: TRBJ2-7
d_call: .

cdr3_aa: CASSYPGRDTGELFF
cdr3_nt: TGTGCCAGCAGTTACCCCGGACGGGACACCGGGGAGCTGTTTTTT
clone_size: .
v_call: TRBV6-5
j_call: TRBJ2-2
d_call: .

cdr3_aa: CATSRDSSEKLFF
cdr3_nt: TGTGCCACCAGCAGAGATTCAAGTGAAAAACTGTTTTTT
clone_size: many
v_call: TRBV15
j_call: TRBJ1-4
d_call: .

cdr3_aa: CASSFMGGSVTDTQYF
cdr3_nt: TGTGCCAGCAGCTTTATGGGGGGCTCGGTCACAGATACGCAGTATTTT
clone_size: .
v_call: TRBV7-2
j_call: TRBJ2-3
d_call: .

cdr3_aa: CAWSPQNEQFF
cdr3_nt: TGTGCCTGGAGTCCACAAAATGAGCAGTTCTTC
clone_size: many
v_call: TRBV30
j_call: TRBJ2-1
d_call: .

cdr3_aa: CATSRDGGFTDTQYF
cdr3_nt: TGTGCCACCAGCAGGGACGGGGGCTTCACAGATACGCAGTATTTT
clone_size: many
v_call: TRBV15
j_call: TRBJ2-3
d_call: .

cdr3_aa: CASTIRQTNTGELFF
cdr3_nt: TGTGCCAGTACAATACGACAGACCAACACCGGGGAGCTGTTTTTT
clone_size: medium-sized
v_call: TRBV19
j_call: TRBJ2-2
d_call: .

cdr3_aa: CASSAWGTNQETQYF
cdr3_nt: TGTGCCAGCAGCGCATGGGGGACTAACCAAGAGACCCAGTACTTC
clone_size: .
v_call: TRBV9
j_call: TRBJ2-5
d_call: TRBD2

cdr3_aa: CSVGMGGGTEAFF
cdr3_nt: TGCAGTGTAGGGATGGGGGGAGGGACTGAAGCTTTCTTT
clone_size: few
v_call: TRBV20-1
j_call: TRBJ1-1
d_call: .

cdr3_aa: CATSRDGARPSTATSTDTQYF
cdr3_nt: TGTGCCACCAGCAGAGATGGGGCCCGACCATCAACAGCGACTAGCACAGATACGCAGTATTTT
clone_size: many
v_call: TRBV15
j_call: TRBJ2-3
d_call: .

cdr3_aa: CSAERDVPYEQYF
cdr3_nt: TGCAGTGCAGAACGGGACGTTCCCTACGAGCAGTACTTC
clone_size: many
v_call: TRBV20-1
j_call: TRBJ2-7
d_call: .

cdr3_aa: CASSLRFGTVNTEAFF
cdr3_nt: TGTGCCAGCAGCTTAAGGTTTGGGACAGTGAACACTGAAGCTTTCTTT
clone_size: many
v_call: TRBV11-2
j_call: TRBJ1-1
d_call: TRBD1

cdr3_aa: CASSLASETGEQYF
cdr3_nt: TGTGCCAGCAGCTTAGCGTCCGAGACGGGGGAGCAGTACTTC
clone_size: medium-sized
v_call: TRBV7-6
j_call: TRBJ2-7
d_call: .

cdr3_aa: CASSLVGETYEQYF
cdr3_nt: TGCGCCAGCAGCTTGGTAGGGGAAACCTACGAGCAGTACTTC
clone_size: medium-sized
v_call: TRBV5-1
j_call: TRBJ2-7
d_call: .

cdr3_aa: CASRSGTDRSPLHF
cdr3_nt: TGTGCCAGCAGATCCGGGACAGATCGTTCACCCCTCCACTTT
clone_size: many
v_call: TRBV12-3/TRBV12-4
j_call: TRBJ1-6
d_call: TRBD1

cdr3_aa: CASSPRGSYYVGYTF
cdr3_nt: TGTGCCAGCAGCCCAAGGGGCAGTTATTATGTTGGCTACACCTTC
clone_size: many
v_call: TRBV9
j_call: TRBJ1-2
d_call: .

cdr3_aa: CASSHSGSGNTIYF
cdr3_nt: TGTGCCAGCAGCCATTCAGGCTCTGGAAACACCATATATTTT
clone_size: many
v_call: TRBV3-1
j_call: TRBJ1-3
d_call: .

cdr3_aa: CASSQPFWGSAASTDTQYF
cdr3_nt: TGTGCCAGCAGCCAACCTTTCTGGGGGTCAGCAGCTAGCACAGATACGCAGTATTTT
clone_size: many
v_call: TRBV4-2
j_call: TRBJ2-3
d_call: .

cdr3_aa: CASSTGLDGYTF
cdr3_nt: TGTGCCAGTAGTACAGGGCTTGACGGCTACACCTTC
clone_size: .
v_call: TRBV19
j_call: TRBJ1-2
d_call: .

cdr3_aa: CSADSGVGTEAFF
cdr3_nt: TGCAGTGCTGACAGTGGGGTGGGCACTGAAGCTTTCTTT
clone_size: many
v_call: TRBV20-1
j_call: TRBJ1-1
d_call: .

cdr3_aa: CASSPVGTGNSPLHF
cdr3_nt: TGCGCCAGCAGCCCCGTGGGGACTGGTAATTCACCCCTCCACTTT
clone_size: many
v_call: TRBV5-1
j_call: TRBJ1-6
d_call: .